Listed below are T cell receptor beta chains from one sample, sequenced in a study of beta chain features in type 1 diabetes. Profiled with immunoSEQ multiplex PCR; TCRdb holds only in-frame clones, not every one. The sample includes hundreds of thousands of clones, about an eighth seen only once; the top ten take approximately 0.021%. Sequences were obtained from naive CD4+ T cells from blood. The receptors here all came from a young man with type 1 diabetes. The CDR3 runs from the conserved cysteine through the conserved F or W. A D gene is named only where the DNA matches it firmly. Clone size is shown for a subset of rows, as once, few, many or a class of expanded clone.

>-|-|TRBJ2-5|TRBV6-5
TGTGCCAGCAGTTACACGGGGACCAGAGAGACCCAGTACTTC
CASSYTGTRETQYF
>-|few|TRBJ1-2|TRBV11-1
TGTGCCAGCAGCCGAGGACAGAACTATGGCTACACCTTC
CASSRGQNYGYTF
>TRBD1|-|TRBJ2-7|TRBV7-9
TGTGCCAGCAGCTACCTCTCCCGGGACAGGGGAATCCACGAGCAGTACTTC
CASSYLSRDRGIHEQYF
>-|-|TRBJ2-1|TRBV5-4
TGTGCCAGCAGCTTTGGGGGGGCCGGGAATGAGCAGTTCTTC
CASSFGGAGNEQFF
>-|few|TRBJ1-6|TRBV30
TGTGCCTGGAGTATAGCCTATAATTCACCCCTCCACTTT
CAWSIAYNSPLHF
>-|-|TRBJ1-3|TRBV19
TGTGCCAGTAGAGGGGGGATATCTGGAAACACCATATATTTT
CASRGGISGNTIYF
>-|few|TRBJ2-1|TRBV10-2
TGCGCCAGCAGTGAGTCGAATCAGGGGCGCAATGAGCAGTTCTTC
CASSESNQGRNEQFF
>TRBD1|-|TRBJ1-6|TRBV6-6
TGTGCCAGCACCGAAGGGACAGGGGCAGATTCACCCCTCCACTTT
CASTEGTGADSPLHF
>TRBD2|few|TRBJ2-1|TRBV28
TGTGCCAGCAATCCCTCCCCGGGGGGTGAGCAGTTCTTC
CASNPSPGGEQFF
>-|few|TRBJ1-1|TRBV30
TGTGCCCGGACAGTTTTGAACACTGAAGCTTTCTTT
CARTVLNTEAFF
>TRBD1|-|TRBJ1-2|TRBV15
TGTGCCACCAGGGGGACAGGAGGCGTGGGCGGCTACACCTTC
CATRGTGGVGGYTF
>TRBD1|-|TRBJ2-5|TRBV5-4
TGTGCCAGCAGCTTGCAAGGGGGCGTGGAGACCCAGTACTTC
CASSLQGGVETQYF
>-|few|TRBJ2-5|TRBV7-9
TGTGCCAGCAGCTTAGGACAGGGAGGAAAAGAGACCCAGTACTTC
CASSLGQGGKETQYF
>-|-|TRBJ2-7|TRBV5-6
TGTGCCAGCAGCTTGCGTCTCGGCAGTCTTCCCTCCTACGAGCAGTACTTC
CASSLRLGSLPSYEQYF
>-|-|TRBJ1-5|TRBV30
TGTGCCTGGAGCCTCGGCCCTCATCAGCCCCAGCATTTT
CAWSLGPHQPQHF
>-|few|TRBJ2-7|TRBV14
TGTGCCAGCAGCCAAGCCCTGCTGGGGATATACGAGCAGTACTTC
CASSQALLGIYEQYF
>-|-|TRBJ1-2|TRBV2
TGTGCCAGCAGTGAGCGACAAGTCTATGGCTACACCTTC
CASSERQVYGYTF
>TRBD1|few|TRBJ2-1|TRBV6-4
TGTGCCAGCGGGACAGGGCCGATGGATGAGCAGTTCTTC
CASGTGPMDEQFF
>TRBD1|few|TRBJ2-2|TRBV9
TGTGCCAGCAGCGTTCAGGGGGCGAACACCGGGGAGCTGTTTTTT
CASSVQGANTGELFF
>-|-|TRBJ1-2|TRBV2
TGTGCCAGCATCAGGGACGGCGGAGGCTACACCTTC
CASIRDGGGYTF
>-|few|TRBJ1-1|TRBV18
TGTGCCAGCTCACCAAGCCAGGGAACCGCGACTGAAGCTTTCTTT
CASSPSQGTATEAFF
>TRBD1|-|TRBJ1-1|TRBV2
TGTGCCAGCAGGGGGACAGCGGGCAACACTGAAGCTTTCTTT
CASRGTAGNTEAFF
>-|-|TRBJ1-1|TRBV2
TGTGCCAGCAGTGAAGTCGGAAGTCTTCGAGCTTTCTTT
CASSEVGSLRAFF
>-|few|TRBJ2-1|TRBV5-4
TGTGCCAGCAGCTTGGGAGACAACAATGAGCAGTTCTTC
CASSLGDNNEQFF
>TRBD1|-|TRBJ2-3|TRBV7-9
TGTGCCAGCAGCTTTATACAGGGGTCCGCCGGCACAGATACGCAGTATTTT
CASSFIQGSAGTDTQYF
>TRBD1|few|TRBJ1-1|TRBV5-1
TGCGCCAGCAGCTTGGCCAGAAGACAGGGGTTCATGAACACTGAAGCTTTCTTT
CASSLARRQGFMNTEAFF
>TRBD1|few|TRBJ1-6|TRBV5-4
TGTGCCAGCAGCTGGACAGGGGAAAATTCACCCCTCCACTTT
CASSWTGENSPLHF
>-|once|TRBJ2-7|TRBV30
TGTGCCTGGCTCCCGAAGGCCCTGGGTTCCTACGAGCAGTACTTC
CAWLPKALGSYEQYF
>-|once|TRBJ1-2|TRBV7-2
TGTGCCAGCAGCTTTTCCCGTTCTGCACAGGACGATGGCTACACCTTC
CASSFSRSAQDDGYTF
>-|-|TRBJ1-1|TRBV6-1
TGTGCCAGCAGGGAACAGGGATCTACCACTGAAGCTTTCTTT
CASREQGSTTEAFF
>-|few|TRBJ2-5|TRBV6-1
TGTGCCAGCAGCGAGCCCTCCGACATGGCCGGGACCCAGTACTTC
CASSEPSDMAGTQYF
>TRBD1|few|TRBJ1-5|TRBV19
TGTGCCAGCAGGGACAGGGCGGCTCAGCCCCAGCATTTT
CASRDRAAQPQHF
>-|few|TRBJ1-1|TRBV4-1
TGCGCCAGCAGCCGTAGCGACGACACTGAAGCTTTCTTT
CASSRSDDTEAFF
>-|-|TRBJ2-1|TRBV5-1
TGCGCCAGCAGCTTGGGCCAGGTCTACAATGAGCAGTTCTTC
CASSLGQVYNEQFF
>-|few|TRBJ1-5|TRBV29-1
TGCAGCGTCGGGGGGGGCAATCAGCCCCAGCATTTT
CSVGGGNQPQHF
>-|-|TRBJ2-5|TRBV11-2
TGTGCCAGCAGCTCCCTGGGCCAAGAGACCCAGTACTTC
CASSSLGQETQYF
>-|-|TRBJ2-1|TRBV6-1
TGTGCCAGCAGCCCCACCGGCGGCCATGAGCAGTTCTTC
CASSPTGGHEQFF
>TRBD2|-|TRBJ2-1|TRBV7-2
TGTGCCAGCAGCTCGGGACTAGCGGGGGACAATGAGCAGTTCTTC
CASSSGLAGDNEQFF
>-|few|TRBJ2-5|TRBV4-2
TGTGCCAGCAGCCACGGCCTAAGGGAAGAGACCCAGTACTTC
CASSHGLREETQYF
>-|few|TRBJ2-2|TRBV5-1
TGCGCCAGCAGCTCGGACGGATTCACCGGGGAGCTGTTTTTT
CASSSDGFTGELFF
>-|-|TRBJ2-5|TRBV7-9
TGTGCCAGCAGCTTAAGAAACCAAGAGACCCAGTACTTC
CASSLRNQETQYF
>TRBD1|few|TRBJ2-5|TRBV7-3
TGTGCCAGCAGTAAACAGGGGAGCGAGACCCAGTACTTC
CASSKQGSETQYF
>TRBD1|few|TRBJ1-1|TRBV18
TGTGCCAGCTCTCGTGGACAGGACATGAACACTGAAGCTTTCTTT
CASSRGQDMNTEAFF